This T cell receptor beta chain is from a study of shared clonotypes between healthy human individuals. Study-level information: Three CD4 naive, three CD4 memory, two CD8 naive and one CD8 memory plate were used per donor.

This clone was counted a few times. The CDR3 runs 13 residues. Germline V gene sequence: CDR1 LNHDA, CDR2 SQIVND (reference sequence). V was trimmed by 3 bases and J by 7 bases, leaving 10 bases between them. Each subset's genomic DNA was shared equally among a number of immunoSEQ plates. Profiling relied on immunoSEQ multiplex PCR, and the TCRdb table lists in-frame clones only, not all of them. This table holds about 680,000 clones, 55% to 85% found once. The TCR comes from a young woman in good health. The sequencing input was memory CD4+ T cells sorted from blood. Subset here: CD45RA-negative fraction. The chain joins TRBV19 to TRBJ1-5, with D unresolved. CDR3 bases: TGTGCCAGTAGTATTTCCCCGTGGCAGCCCCAGCATTTT. It encodes CASSISPWQPQHF.